Below are 25 T cell receptor beta chains sequenced from a single sample in a study of shared clonotypes between healthy human individuals. Assay: immunoSEQ multiplex PCR; the TCRdb copy retains only in-frame clones and omits some. This sample yields some 2 million clones, of which 90% to 95% are seen a single time; approximately 0.13% belongs to the top ten. The sequenced sample was naive CD4+ T cells sorted from blood. The subset: CD45RA+ positively selected. All receptors come from a man younger than 30 in good health.

CDR3 sequence reads: CASRTGNSGSPLHF. CDR3 DNA: TGTGCCAGTAGAACAGGGAACAGCGGTTCACCCCTCCACTTT. V gene TRBV19 combines with J gene TRBJ1-6; a possible D gene is TRBD1 (6 bases). Between the trimmed V and J ends, which lost 6 bases and 9 bases, there was a span of 15 bases. The CDR3 runs 14 residues. Germline V gives CDR1 LNHDA, CDR2 SQIVND (reference sequence).

J is TRBJ2-3 and V is TRBV9; D is uncertain. The V end was cut by 0 bases, the J end by 7 bases, with 12 bases between. The germline CDR1 and CDR2 sequences are SGDLS and YYNGEE. The CDR3 contains 14 residues. The CDR3 loop is CASSVGPPPNTQYF. CDR3 sequence (DNA): TGTGCCAGCAGCGTAGGGCCACCCCCGAATACGCAGTATTTT.

V gene TRBV6-1 combines with J gene TRBJ1-1; 9 bases agree with TRBD1. With 6 bases clipped from V and 4 bases from J, the junction kept 9 bases outside the gene matches. CDR3 length: 15 residues. In germline, CDR1 is MNHNS, CDR2 SASEGT. This CDR3 is CASSHLRTGATEAFF. Here the CDR3 DNA reads TGTGCCAGCAGCCATCTACGGACAGGGGCCACTGAAGCTTTCTTT.

This sequence joins TRBV30 and TRBJ1-5; the D gene is possibly TRBD1 (6 bases). The CDR3 has 15 residues. In germline, CDR1 is GTSNPN, CDR2 SVGIG (reference sequence). V was pared by 0 bases and J by 7 bases, with 16 bases between. The CDR3 region is CAWSVGQGHKQPQHF. For the CDR3, the DNA is TGTGCCTGGAGTGTGGGGCAGGGGCATAAGCAGCCCCAGCATTTT.

This rearrangement joins TRBV2 to TRBJ1-6; the D is unclear. V lost 3 bases to trimming and J lost 10 bases, with 19 bases between them. CDR1 and CDR2 from the germline V gene are SNHLY and FYNNEI. CDR3 size: 16 residues. The CDR3 bases are TGTGCCAGCAGTGAGTGGCGGGTATTTTACGACTCACCCCTCCACTTT. This codes for CASSEWRVFYDSPLHF.

This clone has only one observation. The CDR3 sequence is CASSVASRPGMSGLTQYF. DNA for the CDR3: TGTGCCAGCAGTGTAGCCTCCCGGCCGGGTATGAGTGGACTGACCCAGTACTTC. This chain uses TRBV6-4 with TRBJ2-5, with D possibly matching TRBD2 (5 bases). Germline V gives CDR1 MRHNA, CDR2 SNTAGT. Between the trimmed V and J ends, which lost 4 bases and 7 bases, there was a span of 28 bases. The CDR3 totals 18 residues.

This chain connects TRBV5-4 to TRBJ2-5; 11 positions match TRBD2. The V and J ends lost 4 bases and 4 bases, in that order; junction bases with no gene match: 6. This CDR3 is built from 15 residues. CDR1 and CDR2 (germline): SGHNT, YYREEE (reference sequence). The CDR3 region is CASSPELAGVETQYF. DNA of the CDR3: TGTGCCAGCAGCCCTGAACTAGCGGGAGTAGAGACCCAGTACTTC.

This sequence joins TRBV7-9 and TRBJ2-1; TRBD1 matches at 8 bases. This CDR3 region has 12 residues. Germline assignment: CDR1 SEHNR and CDR2 FQNEAQ (reference sequence). After removal of 1 base from V and 12 bases from J, the junction contained 2 bases not matched to a gene. The CDR3 DNA reads TGTGCCAGCAGCTTAGGGACAGGGTCGCAGTTCTTC. Amino acid sequence: CASSLGTGSQFF.

This chain connects TRBV6-1 to TRBJ2-2; TRBD2 aligns across 7 bases. The V gene's germline CDR1 is MNHNS and CDR2 SASEGT. The trim removed 4 bases at V and 7 bases at J, leaving 3 bases unmatched. CDR3 size: 13 residues. The CDR3 DNA reads as TGTGCCAGCAGTGTGGCGGGAGTCGGGGAGCTGTTTTTT. Protein: CASSVAGVGELFF.

This sequence joins TRBV5-6 and TRBJ1-1, with 9 bases that match TRBD1. The germline V gene encodes CDR1 SGHDT and CDR2 YYEEEE. CDR3 size: 16 residues. V lost 4 bases to trimming and J lost 0 bases; unmatched junction nucleotides: 7. Here the CDR3 reads CASSKGQGPMNTEAFF. CDR3 DNA: TGTGCCAGCAGCAAGGGACAGGGACCCATGAACACTGAAGCTTTCTTT.

This clone was seen once. The chain couples TRBV30 to TRBJ1-1, with D possibly TRBD1 on 5 matching bases. This CDR3 has 12 amino acids. Germline loops: CDR1 GTSNPN, CDR2 SVGIG (reference sequence). The CDR3 nucleotides read TGTGGACCGTATGGGGGGAACACTGAAGCTTTCTTT. Translation gives CGPYGGNTEAFF.

The chain combines TRBV9 with TRBJ1-2; D is ambiguous. This CDR3 spans 14 amino acids. Germline V gives CDR1 SGDLS, CDR2 YYNGEE. V dropped 3 bases and J dropped 5 bases, with 14 bases sitting between them. Here the CDR3 DNA reads TGTGCCAGCAGCGGCGGAGGATTCCCTTATGGCTACACCTTC. Translated: CASSGGGFPYGYTF.

This sequence joins TRBV4-3 and TRBJ1-4; D call uncertain. The CDR3 consists of 17 residues. V was shortened by 6 bases and J by 0 bases, with 17 bases between the two germline ends. Germline CDR1 LGHNA, CDR2 YSLEER. This CDR3 reads CASRITETEATNEKLFF. CDR3 sequence (DNA): TGCGCCAGCAGGATCACTGAGACCGAAGCAACTAATGAAAAACTGTTTTTT.

The chain joins TRBV5-1 to TRBJ2-5; D tentatively reads TRBD1 or TRBD2 (6 bases each). The CDR3 has 16 residues. With 4 bases removed from V and 5 bases from J, the gap between germline ends came to 21 bases. Germline V gives CDR1 SGHRS, CDR2 YFSETQ. CDR3 in DNA: TGCGCCAGCAGCCCCCTCCCCGTACAGGGAGGTGAGACCCAGTACTTC. This sequence encodes CASSPLPVQGGETQYF.

The chain is built from TRBV10-3 and TRBJ2-1; no firm D call. CDR1 is ENHRY and CDR2 is SYGVKD in the germline V gene. The CDR3 extends over 13 amino acids. V was pared by 4 bases and J by 4 bases, with 8 bases between. The CDR3 sequence: CAISVAEYNEQFF. The CDR3 coding sequence is TGTGCCATCAGTGTTGCGGAGTACAATGAGCAGTTCTTC.

The rearrangement links TRBV6-6 to TRBJ2-1; TRBD1 is a possible D gene (6 bases). The CDR3 runs 11 residues. Germline CDR1 is MNHNY and CDR2 is SVGAGI (reference sequence). CDR3 protein: CLTGVYNEQFF. CDR3 in DNA: TGTCTGACAGGAGTCTACAATGAGCAGTTCTTC.

The rearrangement links TRBV10-1 to TRBJ1-1; D unclear. Trimming took off 6 bases at V and 1 base at J, with 6 bases between the two ends. Germline-derived CDR1 and CDR2 are WNHNN and SYGVQD (reference sequence). The CDR3 is 12 amino acids. The CDR3 region is CASRGKNTEAFF. The CDR3 nucleotides read TGCGCCAGCAGGGGGAAGAACACTGAAGCTTTCTTT.

V is TRBV5-1 and J is TRBJ2-7; 7 bases agree with TRBD2. The CDR3 has 13 residues. V lost 7 bases to trimming and J lost 4 bases; unmatched junction nucleotides: 8. Looked up from germline, CDR1 is SGHRS and CDR2 is YFSETQ. The CDR3 region is CASRATGGYEQYF. The CDR3, as DNA: TGCGCCAGCCGCGCAACGGGGGGTTACGAGCAGTACTTC.

The genes are TRBV4-3 and TRBJ2-6; D is unresolved. There are 17 residues in the CDR3. V lost 4 bases and J 4 bases, leaving 17 bases between the germline ends. Germline V gives CDR1 LGHNA, CDR2 YSLEER. In nucleotides, the CDR3 is TGCGCCAGCAGCCGCAAGTCGTCGGGCGAGGGGGCCAACGTCCTGACTTTC. Its translation: CASSRKSSGEGANVLTF.

CDR3 region: CASSVLENQPQHF. Here the CDR3 DNA reads TGTGCCAGCAGCGTCCTGGAAAATCAGCCCCAGCATTTT. The V gene is TRBV9, the J gene TRBJ1-5; no reliable D call. The germline CDR1 and CDR2 sequences are SGDLS and YYNGEE. The CDR3 consists of 13 residues. The V and J ends lost 2 bases and 4 bases respectively, with 7 bases between them. The complete variable domain, with remaining parts taken from reference TRBV9 and TRBJ1-5, reads DSGVTQTPKHLITATGQRVTLRCSPRSGDLSVYWYQQSLDQGLQFLIQYYNGEERAKGNILERFSAQQFPDLHSELNLSSLELGDSALYFCASSVLENQPQHFGDGTRLSIL.

The rearrangement links TRBV5-1 to TRBJ2-5; TRBD1 matches at 7 bases. V dropped 4 bases and J dropped 5; count of bases not matched to a gene: 8. The CDR3 spans 14 residues. CDR1 is SGHRS and CDR2 is YFSETQ in the germline V gene. CDR3 amino acids: CASSPRPRGETQYF. CDR3 DNA: TGCGCCAGCAGCCCAAGACCCAGGGGGGAGACCCAGTACTTC. The complete variable domain, with remaining parts taken from reference TRBV5-1 and TRBJ2-5, reads KAGVTQTPRYLIKTRGQQVTLSCSPISGHRSVSWYQQTPGQGLQFLFEYFSETQRNKGNFPGRFSGRQFSNSRSEMNVSTLELGDSALYLCASSPRPRGETQYFGPGTRLLVL.

The chain recombines TRBV5-6 with TRBJ2-7, with D possibly being TRBD1 or TRBD2 (6 bases each). Trimming took 6 bases from V and 3 from J, leaving 22 bases between them. Germline-derived CDR1 and CDR2 are SGHDT and YYEEEE. The CDR3 is 16 amino acids. The CDR3 coding sequence is TGTGCCAGCACCACGGGACTTGGGGACACGTACTACGAGCAGTACTTC. Its protein is CASTTGLGDTYYEQYF.

This chain uses TRBV5-6 with TRBJ2-7; possibly TRBD1 for D (6 bases). The ends were cut back, 4 bases at V and 3 bases at J, with 14 bases in the middle. This CDR3 contains 14 residues. Germline V gene data show CDR1 as SGHDT and CDR2 as YYEEEE. CDR3 nucleotides: TGTGCCAGCAGCCCGCAGGGCAGGGGCTACGAGCAGTACTTC. It is translated as CASSPQGRGYEQYF.

The rearrangement joins TRBV6-1 to TRBJ2-5; possible D gene TRBD2, 6 bases. CDR1 is MNHNS and CDR2 is SASEGT in the germline V gene. The length of the CDR3 is 13 residues. Deletions cut 4 bases from V and 4 bases from J, with 10 bases between. The CDR3 is CASSGIGGETQYF. The CDR3 DNA sequence: TGTGCCAGCAGTGGGATCGGGGGAGAGACCCAGTACTTC.

This clone was counted a single time. The chain has TRBV28 and TRBJ2-1, with TRBD2 as a possible D gene (6 bases). V lost 5 bases and J 3 bases, leaving 11 bases between the germline ends. Germline V CDR1 and CDR2: MDHEN, SYDVKM. This CDR3 is built from 14 residues. CDR3 DNA: TGTGCCAGCAGTCACGGGACTGACTACAATGAGCAGTTCTTC. Translating gives CASSHGTDYNEQFF.